This T cell receptor beta chain was obtained from a study of T cell repertoires in cytomegalovirus infection. Study findings and constraints: Carriers of CMV and the relevant HLA type were discriminated by public TCR beta frequency. In two of eight donors, the top clonotype was HLA-C-restricted CMV-specific.

This CDR3 is built from 16 residues. CDR1 and CDR2 (germline): DFQATT, SNEGSKA (reference sequence). Trimming took 0 bases from V and 0 from J, leaving 12 bases between them. One entry per CDR3 protein, called by TCRdb with MiXCR from the reads. The repertoire holds roughly 720,000 distinct CDR3 sequences, with 35% to 45% as singletons. Note on this clonotype: Its antigen is currently unknown.

The genes are TRBV20-1 and TRBJ2-1, with D perhaps matching TRBD2 (7 bases). Sequencing was done on a sample of PBMCs. This TCR was sampled from a human donor in good health (CMV status not recorded). Some clones in this sample may be carry-over from other donors' samples. CDR3 protein: CSARDGGPSSYNEQFF. For the CDR3, the DNA is TGCAGTGCTAGAGACGGGGGGCCCAGCTCCTACAATGAGCAGTTCTTC.